The clone carrying this TCR beta chain was observed a single time. Its specificity is not known. TCRdb processed the 5' RACE reads anew with MiXCR; each CDR3 protein has one entry. The data contain 380,000 or so distinct CDR3 sequences, around 15% of them singletons. This specimen belongs to a study of T-cell memory formation after mild COVID-19. The CDR3 runs 15 residues. V shed 2 bases and J shed 2 bases, with 12 bases lying between them. Germline CDR1 is SGHRS and CDR2 is YFSETQ. Points from the study as a whole: Clones that contracted from day 15 to 85 were balanced CD4/CD8, while later expanders leaned CD4+.

The sequence came from a man younger than 35 who had mild COVID-19 (a few samples of this study predate the infection). Cell type and time point are not known. The source material was PBMCs or a T cell subset sorted from them (not recorded which). V gene TRBV5-1 combines with J gene TRBJ2-3; D is ambiguous. In DNA, the CDR3 is TGCGCCAGCAGCTTATTTAGCAGACTCACAGATACGCAGTATTTT. This sequence encodes CASSLFSRLTDTQYF.